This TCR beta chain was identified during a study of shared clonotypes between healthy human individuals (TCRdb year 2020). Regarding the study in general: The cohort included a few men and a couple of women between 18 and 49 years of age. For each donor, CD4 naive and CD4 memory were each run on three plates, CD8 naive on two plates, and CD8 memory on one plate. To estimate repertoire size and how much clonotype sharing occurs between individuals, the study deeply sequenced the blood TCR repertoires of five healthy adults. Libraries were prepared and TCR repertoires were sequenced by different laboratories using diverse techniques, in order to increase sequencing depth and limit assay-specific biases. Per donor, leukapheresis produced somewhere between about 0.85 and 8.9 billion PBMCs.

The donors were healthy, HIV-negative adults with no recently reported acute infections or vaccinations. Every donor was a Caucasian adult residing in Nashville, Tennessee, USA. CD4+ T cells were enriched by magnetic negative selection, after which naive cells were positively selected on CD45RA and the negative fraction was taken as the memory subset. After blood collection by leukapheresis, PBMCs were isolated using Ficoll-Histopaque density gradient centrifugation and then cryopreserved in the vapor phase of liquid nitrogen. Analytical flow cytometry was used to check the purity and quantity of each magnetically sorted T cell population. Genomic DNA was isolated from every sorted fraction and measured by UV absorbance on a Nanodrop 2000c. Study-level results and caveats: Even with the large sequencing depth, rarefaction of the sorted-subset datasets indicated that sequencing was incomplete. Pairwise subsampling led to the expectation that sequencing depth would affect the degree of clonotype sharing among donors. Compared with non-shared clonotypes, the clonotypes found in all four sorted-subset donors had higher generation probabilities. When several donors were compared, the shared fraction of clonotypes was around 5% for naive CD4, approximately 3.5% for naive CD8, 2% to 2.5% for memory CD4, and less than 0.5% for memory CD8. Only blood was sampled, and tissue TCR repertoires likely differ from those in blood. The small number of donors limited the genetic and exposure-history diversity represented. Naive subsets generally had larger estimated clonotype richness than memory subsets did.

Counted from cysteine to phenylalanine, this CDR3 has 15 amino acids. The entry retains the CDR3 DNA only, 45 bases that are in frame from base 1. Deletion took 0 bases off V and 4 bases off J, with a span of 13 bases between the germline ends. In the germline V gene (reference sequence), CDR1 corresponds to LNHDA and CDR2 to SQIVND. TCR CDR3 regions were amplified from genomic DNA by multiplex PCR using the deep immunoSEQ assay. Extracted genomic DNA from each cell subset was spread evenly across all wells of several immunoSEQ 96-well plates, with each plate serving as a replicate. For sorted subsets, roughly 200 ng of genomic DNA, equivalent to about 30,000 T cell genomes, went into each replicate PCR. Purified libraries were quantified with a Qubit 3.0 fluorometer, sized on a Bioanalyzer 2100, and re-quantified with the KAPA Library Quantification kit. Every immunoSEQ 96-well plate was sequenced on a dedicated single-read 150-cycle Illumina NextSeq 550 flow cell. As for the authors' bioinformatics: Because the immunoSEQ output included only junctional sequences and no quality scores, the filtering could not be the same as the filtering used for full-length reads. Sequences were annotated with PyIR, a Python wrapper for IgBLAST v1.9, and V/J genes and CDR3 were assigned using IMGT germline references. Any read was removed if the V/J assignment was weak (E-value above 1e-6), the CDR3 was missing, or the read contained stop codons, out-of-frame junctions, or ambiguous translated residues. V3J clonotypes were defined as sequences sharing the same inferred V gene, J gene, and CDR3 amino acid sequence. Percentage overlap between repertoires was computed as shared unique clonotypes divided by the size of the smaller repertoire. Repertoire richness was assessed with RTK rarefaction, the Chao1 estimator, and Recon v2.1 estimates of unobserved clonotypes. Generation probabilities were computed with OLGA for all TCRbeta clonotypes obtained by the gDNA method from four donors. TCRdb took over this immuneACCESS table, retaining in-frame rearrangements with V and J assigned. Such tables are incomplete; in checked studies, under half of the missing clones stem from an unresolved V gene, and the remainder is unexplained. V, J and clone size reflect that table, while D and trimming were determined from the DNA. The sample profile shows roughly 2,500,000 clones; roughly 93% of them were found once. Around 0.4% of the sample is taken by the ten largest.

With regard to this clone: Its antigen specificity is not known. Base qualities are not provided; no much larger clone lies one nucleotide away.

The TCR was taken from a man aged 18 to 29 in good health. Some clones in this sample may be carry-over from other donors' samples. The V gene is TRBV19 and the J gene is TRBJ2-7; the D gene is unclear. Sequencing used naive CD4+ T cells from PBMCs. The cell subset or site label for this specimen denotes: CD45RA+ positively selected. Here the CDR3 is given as CASSIDLLGWYEQYF. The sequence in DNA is TGTGCCAGTAGTATAGACCTGCTAGGGTGGTACGAGCAGTACTTC.